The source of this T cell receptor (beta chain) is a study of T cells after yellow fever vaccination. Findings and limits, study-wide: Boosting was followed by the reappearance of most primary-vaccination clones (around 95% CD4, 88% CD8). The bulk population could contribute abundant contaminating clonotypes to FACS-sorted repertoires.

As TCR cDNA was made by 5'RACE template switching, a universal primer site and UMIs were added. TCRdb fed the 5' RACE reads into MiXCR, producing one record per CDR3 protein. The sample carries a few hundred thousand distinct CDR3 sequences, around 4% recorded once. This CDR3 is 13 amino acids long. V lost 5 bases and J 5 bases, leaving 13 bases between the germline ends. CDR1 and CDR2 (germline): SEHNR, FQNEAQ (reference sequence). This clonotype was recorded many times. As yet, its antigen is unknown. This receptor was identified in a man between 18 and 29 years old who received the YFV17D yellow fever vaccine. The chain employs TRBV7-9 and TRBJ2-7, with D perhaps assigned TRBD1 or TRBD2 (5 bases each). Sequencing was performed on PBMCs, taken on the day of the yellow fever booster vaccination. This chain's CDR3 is CASSPRGADEQYV. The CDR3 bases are TGTGCCAGCAGCCCCAGAGGGGCCGACGAGCAGTACGTC.